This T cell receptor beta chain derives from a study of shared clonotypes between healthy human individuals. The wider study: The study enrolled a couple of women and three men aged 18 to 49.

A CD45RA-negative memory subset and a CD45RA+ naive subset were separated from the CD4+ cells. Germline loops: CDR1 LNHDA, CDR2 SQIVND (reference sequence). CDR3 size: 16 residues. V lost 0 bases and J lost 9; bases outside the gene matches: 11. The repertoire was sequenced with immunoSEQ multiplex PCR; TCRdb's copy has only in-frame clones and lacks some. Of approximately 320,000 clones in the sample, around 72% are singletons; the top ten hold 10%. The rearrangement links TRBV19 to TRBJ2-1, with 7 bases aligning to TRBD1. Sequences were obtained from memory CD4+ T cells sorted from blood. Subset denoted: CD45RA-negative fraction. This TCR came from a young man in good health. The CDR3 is CASSIDGQAFGGEQFF. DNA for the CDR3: TGTGCCAGTAGTATAGATGGACAGGCGTTTGGCGGTGAGCAGTTCTTC.